This is a list of T cell receptor beta chains from one sample in a study of blood T cell repertoires in COVID-19. Sequencing was performed with immunoSEQ multiplex PCR; in TCRdb, only in-frame clones are kept and a portion is missing. This sample carries a few hundred thousand clones, more than 75% of them seen once, and the ten largest clones take 8.5% to 12%. Source material: peripheral blood. Receptors originate from a woman in her twenties or thirties with COVID-19, enrolled during active disease. CDR3s include the opening cysteine and the closing phenylalanine or tryptophan. The D gene is left open where the match is weak. Clone size is given for some rows only: seen once, a few or many times, or a class if the clone is expanded.

J | V | D | size | CDR3 | DNA
TRBJ1-2 | TRBV7-9 | TRBD1 | - | CASYFLPGQEGSNYGYTF | TGTGCCAGCTACTTCCTCCCGGGACAGGAAGGATCAAACTATGGCTACACCTTC
TRBJ2-1 | TRBV19 | - | - | CASSIRRTYNEQFF | TGTGCCAGTAGTATAAGGCGGACCTACAATGAGCAGTTCTTC
TRBJ1-1 | TRBV27 | TRBD1 | - | CASSLVGGAWMNTEAFF | TGTGCCAGCAGTTTAGTAGGGGGCGCATGGATGAACACTGAAGCTTTCTTT
TRBJ2-7 | TRBV2 | TRBD2 | - | CASSEGPSGTSYEQYF | TGTGCCAGCAGTGAAGGGCCTAGCGGGACCTCCTACGAGCAGTACTTC
TRBJ1-2 | TRBV18 | TRBD1 | - | CASSYLRTGEGGYTF | TGTGCCAGCTCCTACCTTCGGACAGGCGAAGGGGGCTACACCTTC
TRBJ1-5 | TRBV7-8 | - | - | CASSLRGNQPQHF | TGTGCCAGCAGCTTACGGGGGAATCAGCCCCAGCATTTT
TRBJ1-1 | TRBV18 | - | - | CASSPRDNSNTEAFF | TGTGCCAGCTCACCCCGAGACAATTCCAACACTGAAGCTTTCTTT
TRBJ2-1 | TRBV11-2 | TRBD2 | - | CASSSHSGDYNEQFF | TGTGCCAGCAGCTCCCATAGCGGGGATTACAATGAGCAGTTCTTC
TRBJ1-5 | TRBV4-1 | - | - | CASSQGPNLNQPQHF | TGCGCCAGCAGCCAAGGGCCAAACCTTAATCAGCCCCAGCATTTT
TRBJ1-1 | TRBV6-5 | - | - | CASSFTGDTEAFF | TGTGCCAGCAGTTTTACGGGGGATACTGAAGCTTTCTTT
TRBJ1-3 | TRBV6-5 | - | once | CASGGFSGNTIYF | TGTGCCAGCGGGGGGTTCTCTGGAAACACCATATATTTT
TRBJ1-1 | TRBV2 | - | - | CASASQGYTEAFF | TGTGCCAGCGCCAGTCAGGGATACACTGAAGCTTTCTTT
TRBJ1-1 | TRBV20-1 | - | - | CSALYNTEAFF | TGCAGTGCACTCTACAACACTGAAGCTTTCTTT
TRBJ2-3 | TRBV20-1 | - | - | CSAAPGDTQYF | TGCAGTGCTGCTCCGGGTGATACGCAGTATTTT
TRBJ2-3 | TRBV11-2 | - | - | CASSLDGLLRDTDTQYF | TGTGCCAGCAGCTTAGATGGCCTGTTGAGGGACACAGATACGCAGTATTTT
TRBJ2-1 | TRBV7-6 | TRBD2 | - | CASSPFGAGVFYNEQFF | TGTGCCAGCAGCCCCTTCGGAGCGGGAGTATTCTACAATGAGCAGTTCTTC
TRBJ2-3 | TRBV7-6 | TRBD2 | - | CASSFPGLLADTQYF | TGTGCCAGCAGCTTCCCGGGACTACTCGCAGATACGCAGTATTTT
TRBJ2-1 | TRBV28 | TRBD2 | - | CASSSPRGSGTYNEQFF | TGTGCCAGCAGTTCCCCTCGAGGTAGCGGGACCTACAATGAGCAGTTCTTC
TRBJ2-7 | TRBV18 | TRBD2 | once | CASSPPTHSGRVLYEQYF | TGTGCCAGCTCACCACCCACCCATTCCGGGAGGGTCCTCTACGAGCAGTACTTC
TRBJ1-2 | TRBV30 | - | few | CAWSRRRGYYGYTF | TGTGCCTGGAGTAGGAGGAGGGGTTACTATGGCTACACCTTC
TRBJ2-1 | TRBV10-3 | TRBD2 | - | CAISETSGVSYNEQFF | TGTGCCATCAGTGAAACTAGCGGGGTTTCCTACAATGAGCAGTTCTTC
TRBJ2-4 | TRBV5-8 | TRBD1 | few | CASSSRTGQNIQYF | TGTGCCAGCAGCTCCAGGACAGGGCAAAACATTCAGTACTTC
TRBJ1-5 | TRBV19 | - | - | CASSIEAGVQPQHF | TGTGCCAGTAGTATAGAGGCAGGGGTTCAGCCCCAGCATTTT
TRBJ1-6 | TRBV9 | - | - | CASSLTAGDSPLHF | TGTGCCAGCAGCCTGACCGCAGGGGATTCACCCCTCCACTTT
TRBJ1-4 | TRBV7-6 | TRBD1 | - | CASSLDPVTGGEKLFF | TGTGCCAGCAGCTTAGACCCAGTCACAGGGGGTGAAAAACTGTTTTTT
TRBJ1-4 | TRBV6-6 | TRBD1 | - | CASSYQTGFNEKLFF | TGTGCCAGCAGTTACCAGACAGGGTTCAATGAAAAACTGTTTTTT
TRBJ2-1 | TRBV19 | TRBD2 | - | CASSASGRSYNEQFF | TGTGCCAGTAGTGCTAGCGGGAGATCCTACAATGAGCAGTTCTTC
TRBJ2-1 | TRBV7-2 | - | - | CASILDFSYNEQFF | TGTGCCAGCATCCTAGATTTCTCCTACAATGAGCAGTTCTTC
TRBJ2-7 | TRBV30 | TRBD2 | - | CAWSKPGLAGHEQYF | TGTGCCTGGAGTAAGCCGGGACTAGCGGGTCACGAGCAGTACTTC
TRBJ2-5 | TRBV11-2 | TRBD2 | - | CASSLSAGDMETQYF | TGTGCCAGCAGCTTATCGGCGGGAGATATGGAGACCCAGTACTTC
TRBJ2-7 | TRBV18 | - | few | CASSPPQGLGGYEQYF | TGTGCCAGCTCACCCCCCCAGGGGCTGGGGGGGTACGAGCAGTACTTC
TRBJ1-2 | TRBV2 | - | - | CASGGVVYGYTF | TGTGCCAGCGGCGGGGTTGTGTATGGCTACACCTTC
TRBJ2-5 | TRBV9 | TRBD2 | - | CASSGSGGEETQYF | TGTGCCAGCAGCGGTAGCGGGGGGGAAGAGACCCAGTACTTC
TRBJ2-1 | TRBV21-1 | - | - | CASSKVSGLTYNEQFF | TGTGCCAGCAGCAAAGTCTCGGGATTAACCTACAATGAGCAGTTCTTC
TRBJ2-7 | TRBV29-1 | - | - | CSVWTSGEQYF | TGCAGCGTTTGGACTTCGGGAGAGCAGTACTTC
TRBJ2-7 | TRBV7-9 | TRBD1 | - | CASSFVQGAYEQYF | TGTGCCAGCAGCTTTGTACAGGGGGCCTACGAGCAGTACTTC
TRBJ2-5 | TRBV5-4 | TRBD2 | - | CASSSEGRGGETQYF | TGTGCCAGCAGCTCGGAGGGCCGGGGGGGAGAGACCCAGTACTTC
TRBJ1-1 | TRBV7-9 | - | - | CASSSQAMNTEAFF | TGTGCCAGCAGCTCCCAGGCGATGAACACTGAAGCTTTCTTT
TRBJ1-4 | TRBV3-1/TRBV3-2 | - | - | CASSLLGGEGYEKLFF | TGTGCCAGCAGCCTTCTGGGGGGAGAAGGTTATGAAAAACTGTTTTTT
TRBJ2-1 | TRBV27 | - | - | CASRLAEKGEQFF | TGTGCCAGCAGGTTAGCGGAGAAAGGTGAGCAGTTCTTC
TRBJ2-1 | TRBV19 | TRBD2 | - | CASTSGGDYNEQFF | TGTGCCAGTACCTCTGGGGGGGACTACAATGAGCAGTTCTTC
TRBJ1-4 | TRBV7-8 | TRBD1 | - | CASSPLGTGAYRTNEKLFF | TGTGCCAGCAGCCCCCTGGGGACAGGGGCGTATAGGACTAATGAAAAACTGTTTTTT
TRBJ1-1 | TRBV11-2 | - | - | CASSTRGGFEAFF | TGTGCCAGCAGTACAAGGGGGGGGTTCGAAGCTTTCTTT
TRBJ1-2 | TRBV28 | TRBD1 | - | CASSFVQGAKHGYTF | TGTGCCAGCAGTTTTGTACAGGGGGCAAAACATGGCTACACCTTC
TRBJ2-2 | TRBV30 | TRBD2 | - | CAWSRTSGGWGTGELFF | TGTGCCTGGAGTCGGACTAGCGGAGGGTGGGGCACCGGGGAGCTGTTTTTT
TRBJ2-7 | TRBV5-6 | - | - | CASSFGAGYPYEQYF | TGTGCCAGCAGCTTTGGGGCAGGGTACCCCTACGAGCAGTACTTC
TRBJ2-1 | TRBV20-1 | - | - | CSASRTWRGDEQFF | TGCAGTGCTAGTCGGACTTGGCGTGGAGATGAGCAGTTCTTC
TRBJ2-1 | TRBV15 | TRBD2 | - | CATSKTSGRVEQFF | TGTGCCACCAGCAAGACTAGCGGGAGGGTTGAGCAGTTCTTC
TRBJ2-1 | TRBV20-1 | - | once | CSARGPREQFF | TGCAGTGCTAGAGGTCCGAGGGAGCAGTTCTTC